The present T cell receptor beta chain was sequenced within a study of blood T cell repertoires in COVID-19. Repertoires were generated with immunoSEQ multiplex PCR, while TCRdb's copy carries only in-frame clones and drops some. The repertoire includes more than 55,000 clones, almost 90% of them detected once, and 4.8% sits in the top ten. The clonotype was recovered from a man aged 55 to 70 with acute or convalescent COVID-19. The specimen was peripheral blood.

The CDR3 here is CASSISTNQPQHF. The CDR3 DNA reads TGTGCCAGTAGTATATCTACCAATCAGCCCCAGCATTTT. The V call is TRBV19, the J call TRBJ1-5; D uncertain. Germline loops: CDR1 LNHDA, CDR2 SQIVND (reference sequence). Trimming took 2 bases from V and 3 from J, leaving 5 bases between them. This CDR3 contains 13 residues.